The clone carrying this T cell receptor beta chain came up many times. Its specificity is not known. These data are taken from a study of response to subunit inactivated influenza vaccine. TCRdb processed the RT-PCR reads anew with MiXCR; each CDR3 protein has one entry. Among more than 450,000 distinct CDR3 sequences listed, 10% to 15% were seen once. Study observations and caveats: Authors proposed each seasonal influenza vaccination draws in few new T cells.

Sequences were derived from PBMCs from blood, sampled on the day of vaccination. The clonotype comes from a man between 45 and 60 years old who received an inactivated influenza vaccine.

The CDR3 region has the DNA TGCGCCAGCAGCCAAGATCTGGTGGTCAGAAACCGCTATGGCTACACCTTC. It yields the protein CASSQDLVVRNRYGYTF. The J gene is TRBJ1-2, the V gene TRBV4-1; D is unresolved. V shed 0 bases and J shed 4 bases, with 18 bases lying between them. Germline CDR1 and CDR2: MGHRA and YSYEKL. CDR3 length: 17 amino acids.